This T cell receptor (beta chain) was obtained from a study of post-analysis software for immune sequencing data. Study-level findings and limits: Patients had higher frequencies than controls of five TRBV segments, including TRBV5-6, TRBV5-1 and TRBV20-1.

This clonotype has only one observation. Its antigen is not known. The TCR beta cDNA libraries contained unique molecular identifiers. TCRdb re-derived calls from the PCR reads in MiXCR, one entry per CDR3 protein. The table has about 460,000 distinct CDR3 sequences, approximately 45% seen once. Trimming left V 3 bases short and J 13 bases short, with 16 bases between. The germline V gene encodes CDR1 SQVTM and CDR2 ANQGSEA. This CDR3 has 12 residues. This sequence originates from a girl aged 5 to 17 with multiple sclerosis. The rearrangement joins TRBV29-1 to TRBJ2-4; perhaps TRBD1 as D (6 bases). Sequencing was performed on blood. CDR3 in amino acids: CSVEVGSGEQYF. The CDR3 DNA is TGCAGCGTTGAGGTGGGGTCAGGGGAGCAGTACTTC.